This T cell receptor beta chain comes out of a study of shared clonotypes between healthy human individuals. Here immunoSEQ multiplex PCR was the method, and the copy in TCRdb shows in-frame clones only, minus some. The data show nearly 1 million clones, 70% to 85% seen once. The clonotype originates from a man in his late teens or twenties in good health. Specimen: memory CD4+ T cells sorted from blood. Stated subset: CD45RA-negative fraction.

The CDR3, as DNA: TGTGCCAGCAGTGCCGGACAGGGGTGGGCCAACGTCCTGACTTTC. This encodes CASSAGQGWANVLTF. This chain connects TRBV6-1 to TRBJ2-6; 9 bases match TRBD1. The V and J ends lost 4 bases and 5 bases, in that order; junction bases with no gene match: 3. CDR3 size: 15 residues. Germline values: CDR1 MNHNS, CDR2 SASEGT.